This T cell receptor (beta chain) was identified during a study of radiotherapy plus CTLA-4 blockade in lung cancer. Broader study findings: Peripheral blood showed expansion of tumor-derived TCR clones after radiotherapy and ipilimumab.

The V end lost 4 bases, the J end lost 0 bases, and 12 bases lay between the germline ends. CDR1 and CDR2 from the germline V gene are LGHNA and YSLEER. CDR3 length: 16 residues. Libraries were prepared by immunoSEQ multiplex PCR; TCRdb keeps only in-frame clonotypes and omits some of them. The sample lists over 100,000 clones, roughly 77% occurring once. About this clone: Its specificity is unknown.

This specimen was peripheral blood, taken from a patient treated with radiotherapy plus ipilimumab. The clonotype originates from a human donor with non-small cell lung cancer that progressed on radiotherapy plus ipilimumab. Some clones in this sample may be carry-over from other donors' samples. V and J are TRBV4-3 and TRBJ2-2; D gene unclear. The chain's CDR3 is CASSPVLTANTGELFF. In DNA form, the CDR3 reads TGCGCCAGCAGCCCCGTACTTACTGCGAACACCGGGGAGCTGTTTTTT.